A single sample gave rise to the 28 T cell receptor beta chains below, sequenced in a study of blood T cell repertoires in COVID-19. Only in-frame clones appear in the TCRdb table, and some are missing; sequencing was by immunoSEQ multiplex PCR. The data contain about 65,000 clones, about 80% of them singletons. Material for sequencing was peripheral blood. The receptor set was obtained from a man aged 45-60 years with COVID-19, enrolled during active disease.

This clone was counted a single time. The rearrangement joins TRBV6-2 or TRBV6-3 to TRBJ2-1, with 8 nucleotides matching TRBD1. The CDR3 covers 15 residues. V shed 4 bases, J shed 3 bases, and the junction held 5 bases outside the gene matches. Germline assignment: CDR1 MNHEY and CDR2 SVGEGT. In DNA, the CDR3 is TGTGCCAGCAGTTCCGGGACAGGTTTCTACAATGAGCAGTTCTTC. Its translation is CASSSGTGFYNEQFF.

The chain's CDR3 is CASSEVGTALSNEQFF. CDR3 sequence (DNA): TGTGCCAGCAGTGAAGTTGGGACAGCATTGTCCAATGAGCAGTTCTTC. This sequence joins TRBV6-1 and TRBJ2-1; TRBD1 matches at 7 bases. Germline CDR1 and CDR2: MNHNS and SASEGT. The V and J ends lost 1 base and 6 bases, in that order; junction bases with no gene match: 9. The CDR3 is 16 residues long.

This chain connects TRBV19 to TRBJ1-1; a weak D match, TRBD1 (6 bases). Looked up from germline, CDR1 is LNHDA and CDR2 is SQIVND (reference sequence). V lost 5 bases and J 1 base, leaving 8 bases between the germline ends. The CDR3 has 13 amino acids. CDR3 region: CASSYRANTEAFF. CDR3 DNA sequence: TGTGCCAGTAGTTACAGGGCGAACACTGAAGCTTTCTTT.

The chain couples TRBV6-2 or TRBV6-3 to TRBJ1-4, with 8 bases fitting TRBD1. The CDR3 consists of 19 residues. The V and J ends lost 0 bases and 8 bases, in that order; junction bases with no gene match: 17. From germline, CDR1 is MNHEY and CDR2 SVGEGT. The CDR3 DNA is TGTGCCAGCAGTTACTCGGGAATGCTGGACAGGGAATTGGAAGAAAAACTGTTTTTT. Amino acids: CASSYSGMLDRELEEKLFF.

J is TRBJ2-2 and V is TRBV29-1, with D perhaps TRBD1 (5 bases). Trimming shortened V by 4 bases and J by 6 bases, and 9 bases separated the two germline ends. CDR1 is SQVTM and CDR2 is ANQGSEA in the germline V gene. This CDR3 spans 12 amino acids. CDR3 in amino acids: CSVAQGAGELFF. In nucleotides, the CDR3 is TGCAGCGTTGCCCAAGGGGCCGGGGAGCTGTTTTTT.

V gene TRBV6-1 combines with J gene TRBJ2-7; no clear D. V dropped 2 bases and J dropped 0 bases, with 11 bases sitting between them. The germline CDR1 and CDR2 sequences are MNHNS and SASEGT. This CDR3 comprises 15 residues. The CDR3 region is CASSEFGGSSYEQYF. The CDR3 nucleotides are TGTGCCAGCAGTGAATTTGGCGGCAGCTCCTACGAGCAGTACTTC.

The count of this clone is one. The gene calls are TRBV5-1 and TRBJ2-5; 9 positions match TRBD1. CDR1 SGHRS and CDR2 YFSETQ come from the germline V gene. Unmatched junction bases numbered 8, after V lost 4 bases and J lost 4 bases. The CDR3 consists of 15 residues. The CDR3 sequence: CASSTDRGRGETQYF. The DNA for the CDR3 is TGCGCCAGCAGCACGGACAGGGGCCGCGGAGAGACCCAGTACTTC.

J is TRBJ2-5 and V is TRBV21-1; the tabulated D call, TRBD2, remains unverified against the DNA. TRBV21-1 is a recognized pseudogene. This CDR3 is built from 14 residues. In DNA form, the CDR3 reads TGTGCCAGCAGCAAAGTTAGCGGACAAGAGACCCAGTACTTC. Encoded protein: CASSKVSGQETQYF.

The chain uses TRBV7-3 and TRBJ1-4, with TRBD1 identical over 7 bases. Germline-derived CDR1 and CDR2 are SGHTA and FQGTGA. V shed 5 bases, J shed 3 bases, and the junction held 3 bases outside the gene matches. CDR3 size: 14 residues. This CDR3 reads CASSQQGPNEKLFF. The CDR3 nucleotides read TGTGCCAGCAGCCAACAGGGGCCTAATGAAAAACTGTTTTTT.

The rearrangement links TRBV30 to TRBJ1-6; possibly TRBD1 for D (5 bases). Trimming took off 3 bases at V and 8 bases at J, with 11 bases between the two ends. The CDR3 covers 13 residues. CDR1 and CDR2 (germline): GTSNPN, SVGIG (reference sequence). CDR3 residues: CAWSPDNYSPLHF. DNA of the CDR3: TGTGCCTGGAGCCCGGACAATTATTCACCCCTCCACTTT.

The chain links TRBV6-5 to TRBJ1-2, with 9 bases matching TRBD1. The CDR3 covers 15 residues. Germline V gene lookup returns CDR1 MNHEY and CDR2 SVGAGI. V trimming: 2 bases; J trimming: 3 bases; junction bases outside the gene matches: 4. The CDR3 protein is CASSYNRQGDYGYTF. DNA for the CDR3: TGTGCCAGCAGTTACAATCGACAGGGGGACTATGGCTACACCTTC.

The chain employs TRBV3-1 (or the pseudogene TRBV3-2) and TRBJ1-3, with D perhaps matching TRBD1 (5 bases). This CDR3 contains 15 residues. Trimming removed 0 bases at V and 2 bases at J, with 8 bases between. Germline CDR1 LGHDT, CDR2 YNNKEL (reference sequence). The CDR3 region has the DNA TGTGCCAGCAGCCAAGATTCGGGGGCTGGAAACACCATATATTTT. Amino acids: CASSQDSGAGNTIYF.

In this sample, this clone turned up once. The chain is built from TRBV15 and TRBJ2-1, with TRBD1 matching over 7 bases. The CDR3 has 15 amino acids. From germline, CDR1 is LNHNV and CDR2 YYDKDF (reference sequence). Unmatched junction bases numbered 5, after V lost 0 bases and J lost 6 bases. CDR3 coding DNA: TGTGCCACCAGCAGAGATGATGGGACAGTCAATGAGCAGTTCTTC. Residues: CATSRDDGTVNEQFF.

The V call is TRBV5-1, the J call TRBJ2-3; D may be TRBD1 (6 bases). Germline-derived CDR1 and CDR2 are SGHRS and YFSETQ. CDR3 length: 16 amino acids. Trimming took off 0 bases at V and 4 bases at J, with 15 bases between the two ends. This CDR3 reads CASSLGGQGSADTQYF. For the CDR3, the DNA is TGCGCCAGCAGCTTGGGGGGCCAGGGGTCGGCAGATACGCAGTATTTT.

This chain connects TRBV6-5 to TRBJ1-4; D may be TRBD1 (6 bases). CDR1 and CDR2 from the germline V gene are MNHEY and SVGAGI. The length of the CDR3 is 13 residues. Trimming took off 6 bases at V and 7 bases at J, with 12 bases between the two ends. As DNA, the CDR3 is TGTGCCAGCAGGAACACAGGGTTTGAAAAACTGTTTTTT. Amino acid sequence: CASRNTGFEKLFF.

V and J are TRBV12-5 and TRBJ2-7; 8 bases are a match to TRBD1. Trimming at V came to 1 base and at J to 2 bases, leaving 22 bases not matched to a gene. CDR1 and CDR2 (germline): LGHNT, FRNRAP. The CDR3 is 21 amino acids. The CDR3 nucleotides read TGTGCTAGTGGTTTGGGTTATACCCGGGACAGGCCAGGGGAGACTCCCTACGAGCAGTACTTC. Translation gives CASGLGYTRDRPGETPYEQYF.

The chain links TRBV6-1 to TRBJ1-5, with 11 bases lining up with TRBD1. The germline CDR1 and CDR2 sequences are MNHNS and SASEGT. V lost 0 bases to trimming and J lost 11 bases; unmatched junction nucleotides: 0. The CDR3 is 13 amino acids. CDR3 protein: CASSEAGQGAQHF. The DNA for the CDR3 is TGTGCCAGCAGTGAAGCGGGACAGGGGGCCCAGCATTTT.

On this clone itself: Distinct nucleotide sequences in the sample also encode this CDR3. The CDR3 bases are TGTGCCAGCAGTCGAAGACAGGGGAATCAGCCCCAGCATTTT. Its protein product is CASSRRQGNQPQHF. The chain combines TRBV28 with TRBJ1-5; 8 nucleotides align to TRBD1. Trimming took 5 bases from V and 4 from J; bases not matched to a gene: 4. CDR1 MDHEN and CDR2 SYDVKM come from the germline V gene. The CDR3 totals 14 residues.

The chain uses TRBV7-2 and TRBJ1-5, with D possibly matching TRBD1 (6 bases). The CDR3 spans 15 residues. V was cut by 1 base and J by 8 bases, with 15 bases left in between. CDR1 and CDR2 from the germline V gene are SGHTA and FQGNSA. As DNA, the CDR3 is TGTGCCAGCAGCTTAGATTGGTCAGGGGCGAAGCCCCAGCATTTT. Translating it yields CASSLDWSGAKPQHF. The full variable domain, with the rest looked up from reference TRBV7-2 and TRBJ1-5, is GAGVSQSPSNKVTEKGKDVELRCDPISGHTALYWYRQSLGQGLEFLIYFQGNSAPDKSGLPSDRFSAERTGGSVSTLTIQRTQQEDSAVYLCASSLDWSGAKPQHFGDGTRLSIL.

This chain connects TRBV5-1 to TRBJ2-2, with 16 nucleotides matching TRBD2. Germline CDR1 is SGHRS and CDR2 is YFSETQ. The CDR3 loop spans 18 amino acids. With V trimmed by 4 bases and J by 4 bases, 7 bases remained unmatched. CDR3: CASSPGLAGGYSTGELFF. The CDR3 DNA sequence: TGCGCCAGCAGCCCGGGACTAGCGGGAGGGTATTCCACCGGGGAGCTGTTTTTT. Combining the CDR3 with reference TRBV5-1 and TRBJ2-2 gives the whole variable domain KAGVTQTPRYLIKTRGQQVTLSCSPISGHRSVSWYQQTPGQGLQFLFEYFSETQRNKGNFPGRFSGRQFSNSRSEMNVSTLELGDSALYLCASSPGLAGGYSTGELFFGEGSRLTVL.

The chain carries TRBV2 and TRBJ2-3; TRBD2 agrees at 14 bases. Trimming cost V 6 bases and J 4 bases; bases outside gene matches: 3. The CDR3 has 15 residues. Germline V CDR1 and CDR2: SNHLY, FYNNEI. CDR3 residues: CASRRLAGGSDTQYF. The CDR3 DNA is TGTGCCAGCAGGCGACTAGCGGGAGGGTCAGATACGCAGTATTTT.

The genes are TRBV10-3 and TRBJ1-3, with D perhaps matching TRBD1 (6 bases). Deletions cut 5 bases from V and 4 bases from J, with 9 bases between. The germline CDR1 and CDR2 sequences are ENHRY and SYGVKD. The CDR3 consists of 13 residues. The CDR3 DNA reads as TGTGCCATCAGTTCCGACAGGGGAAACACCATATATTTT. Its translation: CAISSDRGNTIYF.

This chain joins TRBV9 and TRBJ1-2; D gene ambiguous. The germline V and J ends were trimmed by 4 bases and 4 bases, with 17 bases remaining between them. Germline V gene sequence: CDR1 SGDLS, CDR2 YYNGEE. This CDR3 is built from 15 residues. The DNA for the CDR3 is TGTGCCAGCAGCCTGGGAGGAACGACGGGCTATGGCTACACCTTC. It encodes CASSLGGTTGYGYTF.

The genes are TRBV28 and TRBJ2-7; 9 bases map to TRBD2. Per germline, CDR1 MDHEN and CDR2 SYDVKM. The CDR3 contains 14 residues. Unmatched junction bases numbered 8, after V lost 7 bases and J lost 4 bases. CDR3 sequence (DNA): TGTGCCAGCAAGGGGCTAGCGGGATATTACGAGCAGTACTTC. The encoded protein is CASKGLAGYYEQYF.

The chain joins TRBV20-1 to TRBJ2-1; 8 bases match TRBD2. Trimming took 3 bases from V and 4 from J; bases not matched to a gene: 2. The CDR3 loop spans 13 amino acids. Germline CDR1 is DFQATT and CDR2 is SNEGSKA (reference sequence). CDR3 in amino acids: CSASSSGYNEQFF. For the CDR3, the DNA is TGCAGTGCTAGTTCTAGCGGGTACAATGAGCAGTTCTTC.

V gene TRBV5-4 combines with J gene TRBJ2-4; 9 bases agree with TRBD1. CDR1 is SGHNT and CDR2 is YYREEE in the germline V gene (reference sequence). The J segment lost 5 bases and the V segment lost 2 bases, leaving 5 bases of the junction unmatched. The CDR3 length is 15 residues. DNA for the CDR3: TGTGCCAGCAGCTTCCCGGGACAGGGCGAAAACATTCAGTACTTC. Amino acids: CASSFPGQGENIQYF.

CDR3 sequence (DNA): TGTGCCAGCAGCCCAGGGGGGTTGGGATACGAGCAGTACTTC. As protein: CASSPGGLGYEQYF. The chain combines TRBV9 with TRBJ2-7, with TRBD1 as a possible D gene (7 bases). Germline values: CDR1 SGDLS, CDR2 YYNGEE. The CDR3 has 14 amino acids. V was trimmed by 4 bases and J by 4 bases, leaving 15 bases between them.

V and J are TRBV30 and TRBJ2-7; perhaps TRBD1 as D (7 bases). The CDR3 length is 13 residues. V was pared by 7 bases and J by 4 bases, with 17 bases between. Germline V gene data show CDR1 as GTSNPN and CDR2 as SVGIG (reference sequence). CDR3 DNA: TGTGCCTTGGAAAAGACAGGGAGGTACGAGCAGTACTTC. It yields the protein CALEKTGRYEQYF.